This passage covers 30 T cell receptor beta chains from one sample sequenced in a study of a mutant IDH1 vaccine in newly diagnosed glioma. Time point of the sample: week 5, during vaccination. What each vaccine dose contained was 300 ug of mutant IDH1 20-mer peptide, accompanied by topical imiquimod. These receptors' antigens are unknown. Method: immunoSEQ multiplex PCR; TCRdb's copy keeps in-frame clones and lacks some. The repertoire holds about 58,000 clones, about 88% seen once, with 6.5% to 9% in the top ten. The sample consisted of PBMCs, taken from a glioma patient whose treatment included an IDH1 peptide vaccine. These receptors were collected from a woman in her fifties or sixties with glioma.

The chain employs TRBV6-5 and TRBJ2-1, with 10 bases aligning to TRBD1. Trimming removed 5 bases from V and 7 bases from J; junction bases left unmatched: 2. CDR1 and CDR2 (germline): MNHEY, SVGAGI. This CDR3 has 13 residues. The CDR3 DNA follows: TGTGCCAGCAGTCGGACAGGGGGTAATGAGCAGTTCTTC. It codes for CASSRTGGNEQFF.

J is TRBJ2-3 and V is TRBV7-3; no reliable D call. Germline values: CDR1 SGHTA, CDR2 FQGTGA. Trimming took 5 bases from V and 0 from J, leaving 12 bases between them. CDR3 length equals 15 residues. The CDR3 is CASSRGGTSTDTQYF. CDR3 sequence (DNA): TGTGCCAGCAGCCGAGGCGGAACTAGCACAGATACGCAGTATTTT.

The J gene is TRBJ1-1, the V gene TRBV4-2, with 7 bases that match TRBD1. The CDR3 consists of 15 residues. Germline V gene sequence: CDR1 LGHNA, CDR2 YNFKEQ. V lost 1 base, J lost 1 base, and 3 bases stayed unmatched. The CDR3 DNA follows: TGTGCCAGCAGCCAAGTCGGACAGGCGAACACTGAAGCTTTCTTT. It specifies CASSQVGQANTEAFF.

The chain links TRBV14 to TRBJ2-5, with D maybe TRBD1 (5 bases). Germline V lookup: CDR1 SGHDN, CDR2 FVKESK. The CDR3 loop spans 13 amino acids. The ends were cut back, 4 bases at V and 5 bases at J, with 11 bases in the middle. The CDR3 DNA is TGTGCCAGCAGCCCAGGGTTGGCGGAGACCCAGTACTTC. Its protein product is CASSPGLAETQYF.

The rearrangement joins TRBV6-1 to TRBJ1-1; D is undetermined. Germline V gene data show CDR1 as MNHNS and CDR2 as SASEGT. Between the trimmed V and J ends, which lost 3 bases and 0 bases, there was a span of 5 bases. The CDR3 loop spans 13 amino acids. CDR3 region: CASSDQMNTEAFF. The CDR3 DNA reads as TGTGCCAGCAGTGATCAGATGAACACTGAAGCTTTCTTT.

CDR3 in DNA: TGTGCCAGCAGCTCGGGACTAGCGGGGGCCACCGGGGAGCTGTTTTTT. Protein product: CASSSGLAGATGELFF. V and J are TRBV5-4 and TRBJ2-2; 14 bases map to TRBD2. Germline values: CDR1 SGHNT, CDR2 YYREEE (reference sequence). V gave up 3 bases and J gave up 4 bases; unmatched junction bases: 2. The length of the CDR3 is 16 residues.

This chain uses TRBV7-6 with TRBJ2-1, with 10 bases fitting TRBD2. The V gene end was trimmed by 4 bases and the J gene end by 7 bases; junction bases not matched to a gene: 7. The CDR3 is 15 residues long. Germline values: CDR1 SGHVS, CDR2 FNYEAQ. CDR3: CASSSLAGVRNEQFF. The DNA for the CDR3 is TGTGCCAGCAGCTCCCTAGCGGGGGTCAGGAATGAGCAGTTCTTC.

This chain joins TRBV30 and TRBJ2-7; 7 nucleotides match TRBD2. This CDR3 is 14 amino acids long. Germline values: CDR1 GTSNPN, CDR2 SVGIG (reference sequence). The ends lost 2 bases at V and 7 bases at J; junction bases unmatched: 11. In DNA, the CDR3 is TGTGCCTGGAGTATCTTGGCGTTGGGGGGGGAGCAGTACTTC. Its translation: CAWSILALGGEQYF.

The V call is TRBV5-6, the J call TRBJ2-1, with 9 bases matching TRBD1. The CDR3 consists of 14 residues. The V gene end was trimmed by 3 bases and the J gene end by 8 bases; junction bases not matched to a gene: 6. Per the germline V gene, CDR1 is SGHDT and CDR2 is YYEEEE. CDR3 in DNA: TGTGCCAGCAGCTCCCGGACAGGGGTCGATGAGCAGTTCTTC. Protein sequence: CASSSRTGVDEQFF.

The J gene is TRBJ1-1, the V gene TRBV19, with D maybe TRBD1 (6 bases). The CDR3 is made up of 15 amino acids. Germline V gene sequence: CDR1 LNHDA, CDR2 SQIVND (reference sequence). V lost 3 bases and J 5 bases, leaving 16 bases between the germline ends. The CDR3 spells CASSILEGGRTEAFF. In nucleotides, the CDR3 is TGTGCCAGTAGTATCCTAGAGGGGGGGAGGACTGAAGCTTTCTTT.

V is TRBV14 and J is TRBJ2-1; no clear D gene. The germline gives CDR1 SGHDN, CDR2 FVKESK. This CDR3 contains 15 residues. With 5 bases removed from V and 9 bases from J, the gap between germline ends came to 20 bases. CDR3 sequence reads: CASSISVLEMSEQFF. CDR3 bases: TGTGCCAGCAGCATCTCCGTCCTTGAGATGAGTGAGCAGTTCTTC.

The chain links TRBV5-4 to TRBJ2-3, with D hard to call. Trimming cost V 4 bases and J 2 bases, with 17 bases left between them. In germline, CDR1 is SGHNT, CDR2 YYREEE (reference sequence). The length of the CDR3 is 16 residues. CDR3 residues: CASSQGPRQNTDTQYF. CDR3 nucleotide sequence: TGTGCCAGCAGCCAAGGCCCTAGGCAGAACACAGATACGCAGTATTTT. Variable domain in full (rest from reference TRBV5-4 and TRBJ2-3): ETGVTQSPTHLIKTRGQQVTLRCSSQSGHNTVSWYQQALGQGPQFIFQYYREEENGRGNFPPRFSGLQFPNYSSELNVNALELDDSALYLCASSQGPRQNTDTQYFGPGTRLTVL.

The V call is TRBV7-2, the J call TRBJ1-3; unclear D gene. This CDR3 has 19 residues. CDR1 is SGHTA and CDR2 is FQGNSA in the germline V gene. Trimming shortened V by 0 bases and J by 4 bases, and 22 bases separated the two germline ends. CDR3 region: CASSLASQSVAGRGNTIYF. For the CDR3, the DNA is TGTGCCAGCAGCTTAGCGTCTCAGTCAGTCGCCGGGAGGGGAAACACCATATATTTT.

The chain employs TRBV9 and TRBJ2-2; D assignment may be TRBD1 or TRBD2 (5 bases each). Per the germline V gene, CDR1 is SGDLS and CDR2 is YYNGEE. V lost 7 bases and J 1 base, leaving 11 bases between the germline ends. This CDR3 region has 14 residues. Here the CDR3 DNA reads TGTGCCAGCTCCCGGGACGAGAACACCGGGGAGCTGTTTTTT. It specifies CASSRDENTGELFF.

Here the CDR3 DNA reads TGTGCCAGCAGTAATAATGTGGGGTACTACAATGAGCAGTTCTTC. Translated: CASSNNVGYYNEQFF. This chain joins TRBV25-1 and TRBJ2-1; no definite D call. Trimming left V 5 bases short and J 3 bases short, with 14 bases between. Germline CDR1 MGHDK, CDR2 SYGVNS. This CDR3 contains 15 residues. The full variable domain, its missing parts supplied by reference TRBV25-1 and TRBJ2-1, is EADIYQTPRYLVIGTGKKITLECSQTMGHDKMYWYQQDPGMELHLIHYSYGVNSTEKGDLSSESTVSRIRTEHFPLTLESARPSHTSQYLCASSNNVGYYNEQFFGPGTRLTVL.

This chain links TRBV5-5 with TRBJ2-3; weak D call: TRBD2 (5 bases). V lost 0 bases to trimming and J lost 0 bases, with 5 bases between them. Per germline, CDR1 SGHKS and CDR2 YYEKEE (reference sequence). The CDR3 has 14 residues. The CDR3 DNA reads TGTGCCAGCAGCTTGGCTAGCAGCACAGATACGCAGTATTTT. It yields the protein CASSLASSTDTQYF.

The chain has TRBV4-3 and TRBJ2-7, with TRBD1 matching over 7 bases. The CDR3 sequence is 14 residues long. The J segment lost 2 bases and the V segment lost 3 bases, leaving 4 bases of the junction unmatched. Germline V gives CDR1 LGHNA, CDR2 YSLEER. This CDR3 reads CASSQTGYPYEQYF. Here the CDR3 DNA reads TGCGCCAGCAGCCAGACAGGGTATCCCTACGAGCAGTACTTC.

This chain uses TRBV5-1 with TRBJ1-2; perhaps TRBD1 as D (6 bases). V was cut by 2 bases and J by 6 bases, with 11 bases left in between. Germline V gene data show CDR1 as SGHRS and CDR2 as YFSETQ. This CDR3 contains 13 residues. The CDR3 spells CASSLQGEDGYTF. In DNA form, the CDR3 reads TGCGCCAGCAGCTTACAGGGAGAGGATGGCTACACCTTC.

The chain is built from TRBV5-6 and TRBJ2-4, with D uncertain. The CDR3 is made up of 16 amino acids. Trimming stripped 0 bases from V and 0 bases from J, with 10 bases between. Germline CDR1 reads SGHDT; CDR2 reads YYEEEE. CDR3 nucleotide sequence: TGTGCCAGCAGCTTGGGGGCAGTCCTAGCCAAAAACATTCAGTACTTC. Amino acid sequence: CASSLGAVLAKNIQYF. Drawing the rest from reference TRBV5-6 and TRBJ2-4, the complete variable domain is DAGVTQSPTHLIKTRGQQVTLRCSPKSGHDTVSWYQQALGQGPQFIFQYYEEEERQRGNFPDRFSGHQFPNYSSELNVNALLLGDSALYLCASSLGAVLAKNIQYFGAGTRLSVL.

This clone was picked up one time. The V gene is TRBV19, the J gene TRBJ1-2; possible D gene TRBD1, 5 bases. Germline CDR1 LNHDA, CDR2 SQIVND (reference sequence). The CDR3 totals 14 residues. CDR3 nucleotide sequence: TGTGCAACAGTCGATCAATGGGGCAACTATGGCTACACCTTC. As protein: CATVDQWGNYGYTF. The variable domain in full, completed from reference TRBV19 and TRBJ1-2, reads DGGITQSPKYLFRKEGQNVTLSCEQNLNHDAMYWYRQDPGQGLRLIYYSQIVNDFQKGDIAEGYSVSREKKESFPLTVTSAQKNPTAFYLCATVDQWGNYGYTFGSGTRLTVV.

The chain combines TRBV25-1 with TRBJ2-1; 9 bases line up with TRBD1. Trimming removed 4 bases from V and 4 bases from J; junction bases left unmatched: 5. Germline loops: CDR1 MGHDK, CDR2 SYGVNS. The CDR3 has 15 amino acids. CDR3 nucleotides: TGTGCCAGCAGTGTTACAGGGGGCAGTTACAATGAGCAGTTCTTC. The encoded protein is CASSVTGGSYNEQFF.

V gene TRBV29-1 combines with J gene TRBJ2-1; 10 bases agree with TRBD2. The CDR3 is 15 amino acids. Losses at the gene ends were 4 bases for V and 3 bases for J; bases not matched to a gene: 6. Germline V lookup: CDR1 SQVTM, CDR2 ANQGSEA. CDR3 sequence (DNA): TGCAGCGTTGGGGGAGGACTAGCGGACTACAATGAGCAGTTCTTC. The encoded protein is CSVGGGLADYNEQFF.

The V call is TRBV10-3, the J call TRBJ1-2; perhaps TRBD1 as D (6 bases). Trimming shortened V by 6 bases and J by 6 bases, and 20 bases separated the two germline ends. The germline V gene has CDR1 ENHRY and CDR2 SYGVKD. The CDR3 runs 15 residues. For the CDR3, the DNA is TGTGCCATCAGAGACCGGGCGGGGGCGGCGGATGGCTACACCTTC. This gives the protein CAIRDRAGAADGYTF.

The genes are TRBV28 and TRBJ1-2, with 8 bases lining up with TRBD1. V dropped 4 bases and J dropped 3; count of bases not matched to a gene: 7. CDR3 length: 15 amino acids. Germline V gives CDR1 MDHEN, CDR2 SYDVKM. The CDR3 loop reads CASSSSRDRYYGYTF. CDR3 bases: TGTGCCAGCAGTTCATCCCGGGACAGGTACTATGGCTACACCTTC.

The rearrangement links TRBV18 to TRBJ2-5; D is unresolved. The CDR3 runs to 12 residues. V lost 2 bases to trimming and J lost 3 bases, with 4 bases between them. The germline gives CDR1 KGHSH, CDR2 LQKENI. CDR3 in DNA: TGTGCCAGCTCACCATTTGAAGAGACCCAGTACTTC. Residues: CASSPFEETQYF.

The V gene is TRBV5-4, the J gene TRBJ2-1; 7 positions agree with TRBD2. Looked up from germline, CDR1 is SGHNT and CDR2 is YYREEE (reference sequence). The CDR3 is 17 residues long. V trimming: 3 bases; J trimming: 3 bases; junction bases outside the gene matches: 12. In nucleotides, the CDR3 is TGTGCCAGCAGCTGGGGGGGGTCGACTAGCCTCTACAATGAGCAGTTCTTC. Protein: CASSWGGSTSLYNEQFF.

The gene calls are TRBV4-3 and TRBJ2-1, with 10 positions matching TRBD2. The CDR3 runs to 17 residues. J was trimmed by 7 bases and V by 4 bases; bases with no gene match: 13. Germline values: CDR1 LGHNA, CDR2 YSLEER. In nucleotides, the CDR3 is TGCGCCAGCAGCCCTAACCTGATCAGCGGGGGGGTTAATGAGCAGTTCTTC. Its protein product is CASSPNLISGGVNEQFF.

The genes are TRBV19 and TRBJ2-1, with D uncertain. This CDR3 spans 11 amino acids. Germline V gives CDR1 LNHDA, CDR2 SQIVND (reference sequence). Trimming removed 5 bases at V and 9 bases at J, with 8 bases between. The CDR3 DNA follows: TGTGCCAGTAGTTCGACTGTTGAGCAGTTCTTC. Translated: CASSSTVEQFF.

The J gene is TRBJ1-1, the V gene TRBV19; D remains unclear. From germline, CDR1 is LNHDA and CDR2 SQIVND (reference sequence). This CDR3 region has 13 residues. Trimming took off 7 bases at V and 1 base at J, with 10 bases between the two ends. The CDR3 region is CASTEKANTEAFF. The CDR3 region has the DNA TGTGCCAGTACCGAAAAAGCGAACACTGAAGCTTTCTTT.

This sequence joins TRBV7-8 and TRBJ1-1; no definite D call. V dropped 5 bases and J dropped 5 bases, with 9 bases sitting between them. CDR1 and CDR2 from the germline V gene are SGHVS and FQNEAQ. The CDR3 sequence is 12 residues long. As DNA, the CDR3 is TGTGCCAGCAGCCTGAGATGGACTGAAGCTTTCTTT. It yields the protein CASSLRWTEAFF.